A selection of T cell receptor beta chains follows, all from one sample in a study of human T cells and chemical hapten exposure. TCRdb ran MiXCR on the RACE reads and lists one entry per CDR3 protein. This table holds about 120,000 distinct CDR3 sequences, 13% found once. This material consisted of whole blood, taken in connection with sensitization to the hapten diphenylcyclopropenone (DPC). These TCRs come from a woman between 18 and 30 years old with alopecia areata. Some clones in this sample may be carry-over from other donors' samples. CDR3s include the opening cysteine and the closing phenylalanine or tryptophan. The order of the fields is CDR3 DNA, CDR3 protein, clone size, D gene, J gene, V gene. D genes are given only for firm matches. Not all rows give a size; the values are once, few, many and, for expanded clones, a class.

CDR3nt: TGCGCCAGCAGTCAAAACCTAGGCTTGGTGGCCAACGTCCTGACTTTC; CDR3aa: CASSQNLGLVANVLTF; abundance: .; d_gene: .; j_gene: TRBJ2-6; v_gene: TRBV23-1
CDR3nt: TGCAGTGCCCGGGTCGAGGGGCCCCAGCATTTT; CDR3aa: CSARVEGPQHF; abundance: few; d_gene: .; j_gene: TRBJ1-5; v_gene: TRBV20-1
CDR3nt: TGTGCCAGCAGTTCCCACGGGACAGGGGGCTTGGGCACTGAAGCTTTCTTT; CDR3aa: CASSSHGTGGLGTEAFF; abundance: .; d_gene: TRBD1; j_gene: TRBJ1-1; v_gene: TRBV27
CDR3nt: TGTGCCAGCAGCCCCTCGGGGGACCGTTACGAGCAGTACTTC; CDR3aa: CASSPSGDRYEQYF; abundance: .; d_gene: .; j_gene: TRBJ2-7; v_gene: TRBV7-8
CDR3nt: TGTGCCAGCAGGTCCGGTGGCAAAAGGGCTTTCTTT; CDR3aa: CASRSGGKRAFF; abundance: .; d_gene: .; j_gene: TRBJ1-1; v_gene: TRBV12-3/TRBV12-4
CDR3nt: TGCGCCAGCAGCCCCGCCGGACAGGGATACAATGAGCAGTTCTTC; CDR3aa: CASSPAGQGYNEQFF; abundance: many; d_gene: TRBD1; j_gene: TRBJ2-1; v_gene: TRBV5-1
CDR3nt: TGTGCCAGCAGCTTCGGGACAGTCCTCACCGGGGAGCTGTTTTTT; CDR3aa: CASSFGTVLTGELFF; abundance: few; d_gene: TRBD1; j_gene: TRBJ2-2; v_gene: TRBV7-8
CDR3nt: TGTGCCAGCAGCGTGACTAGCGGGGGGCAAGTGGAGCAGTTCTTC; CDR3aa: CASSVTSGGQVEQFF; abundance: .; d_gene: TRBD2; j_gene: TRBJ2-1; v_gene: TRBV9
CDR3nt: TGTGCCAGCAGCTGGGCGGGGACTGGGGCCAACGTCCTGACTTTC; CDR3aa: CASSWAGTGANVLTF; abundance: few; d_gene: .; j_gene: TRBJ2-6; v_gene: TRBV11-2
CDR3nt: TGTGCCAGCAGTGTGATTCTGTACGAGCAGTACTTC; CDR3aa: CASSVILYEQYF; abundance: few; d_gene: .; j_gene: TRBJ2-7; v_gene: TRBV12-3/TRBV12-4
CDR3nt: TGTGCCAGCAGTTACTCGGTGGTCAGATCCTACGAGCAGTACTTC; CDR3aa: CASSYSVVRSYEQYF; abundance: few; d_gene: .; j_gene: TRBJ2-7; v_gene: TRBV6-5
CDR3nt: TGTGCTAGGAGCTTGGGGACAACCTCAACGGGCGAGACCCAGTACTTC; CDR3aa: CARSLGTTSTGETQYF; abundance: .; d_gene: .; j_gene: TRBJ2-5; v_gene: TRBV7-7
CDR3nt: TGTGCCATCAGTGAGGAGACTAGCGTTAAGACAGATACGCAGTATTTT; CDR3aa: CAISEETSVKTDTQYF; abundance: .; d_gene: TRBD2; j_gene: TRBJ2-3; v_gene: TRBV10-3
CDR3nt: TGTGCCAGCAGATTGACCGTCACTGAAGCTTTCTTT; CDR3aa: CASRLTVTEAFF; abundance: few; d_gene: .; j_gene: TRBJ1-1; v_gene: TRBV7-9
CDR3nt: TGTGCCAGCAGCTTGACAGGGGGACTTCAGCCTAAGCAGTTCTTC; CDR3aa: CASSLTGGLQPKQFF; abundance: many; d_gene: TRBD1; j_gene: TRBJ2-1; v_gene: TRBV7-9
CDR3nt: TGTGCCAGCAGCAAAGGGACAGGGACCAATTCACCCCTCCACTTT; CDR3aa: CASSKGTGTNSPLHF; abundance: .; d_gene: TRBD1; j_gene: TRBJ1-6; v_gene: TRBV7-2
CDR3nt: TGTGCCAGCTCACCCCTAACCGGGACACAGAGCACAGATACGCAGTATTTT; CDR3aa: CASSPLTGTQSTDTQYF; abundance: .; d_gene: .; j_gene: TRBJ2-3; v_gene: TRBV18
CDR3nt: TGTGCCAGCAGACTCTGGGGGAACACTGAAGCTTTCTTT; CDR3aa: CASRLWGNTEAFF; abundance: many; d_gene: .; j_gene: TRBJ1-1; v_gene: TRBV28
CDR3nt: TGTGCCAGCAGCCACGAAAGGGGCCCCCAAGAGACCCAGTACTTC; CDR3aa: CASSHERGPQETQYF; abundance: many; d_gene: .; j_gene: TRBJ2-5; v_gene: TRBV7-2
CDR3nt: TGCAGCGTTTCAGGGACTGAGTACACTGAAGCTTTCTTT; CDR3aa: CSVSGTEYTEAFF; abundance: few; d_gene: .; j_gene: TRBJ1-1; v_gene: TRBV29-1
CDR3nt: TGTGCCAGCAGCCCCGAGAGAGTCGCAACTAATGAAAAACTGTTTTTT; CDR3aa: CASSPERVATNEKLFF; abundance: few; d_gene: .; j_gene: TRBJ1-4; v_gene: TRBV7-6
CDR3nt: TGTGCCAGCAGTGAGACCGACAGGGTAAGCGAGCAGTACTTC; CDR3aa: CASSETDRVSEQYF; abundance: many; d_gene: TRBD1; j_gene: TRBJ2-7; v_gene: TRBV6-2/TRBV6-3
CDR3nt: TGTGCCAGCAGCCACGGACAGGGGAAGGAGCGAGGCTACACCTTC; CDR3aa: CASSHGQGKERGYTF; abundance: many; d_gene: TRBD1; j_gene: TRBJ1-2; v_gene: TRBV7-9
CDR3nt: TGCAGTGCTAGTGGGAACACTGAAGCTTTCTTT; CDR3aa: CSASGNTEAFF; abundance: many; d_gene: .; j_gene: TRBJ1-1; v_gene: TRBV20-1
CDR3nt: TGTGCCAGCAGGGGACTAGACGAGCAGTTCTTC; CDR3aa: CASRGLDEQFF; abundance: .; d_gene: TRBD2; j_gene: TRBJ2-1; v_gene: TRBV6-1
CDR3nt: TGCAGTGCTAGACCTGTTGGGGGAGCGAGCAATCAGCCCCAGCATTTT; CDR3aa: CSARPVGGASNQPQHF; abundance: few; d_gene: .; j_gene: TRBJ1-5; v_gene: TRBV20-1
CDR3nt: TGTGCCAGCAGCGGCGGACTAGCGGGGACAGATACGCAGTATTTT; CDR3aa: CASSGGLAGTDTQYF; abundance: few; d_gene: TRBD2; j_gene: TRBJ2-3; v_gene: TRBV11-2
CDR3nt: TGTGCCAGCAAAGCGGGGGCGCACACCGGGGAGCTGTTTTTT; CDR3aa: CASKAGAHTGELFF; abundance: few; d_gene: TRBD2; j_gene: TRBJ2-2; v_gene: TRBV28
CDR3nt: TGTGCCAGCAGCTTGGGGGGCCTTCTTTACGAGCAGTACTTC; CDR3aa: CASSLGGLLYEQYF; abundance: .; d_gene: .; j_gene: TRBJ2-7; v_gene: TRBV7-2
CDR3nt: TGTGCCAGCAGCCAAGATTGGCTGGCCTACGAGCAGTACTTC; CDR3aa: CASSQDWLAYEQYF; abundance: many; d_gene: .; j_gene: TRBJ2-7; v_gene: TRBV4-2
CDR3nt: TGCGCCAGCAGCCAAGAAGGGCGGCGATCATCTCTGAACACTGAAGCTTTCTTT; CDR3aa: CASSQEGRRSSLNTEAFF; abundance: .; d_gene: .; j_gene: TRBJ1-1; v_gene: TRBV4-1
CDR3nt: TGTGCCACCTACAGGGGAGTCAACACAGATACGCAGTATTTT; CDR3aa: CATYRGVNTDTQYF; abundance: .; d_gene: TRBD1; j_gene: TRBJ2-3; v_gene: TRBV10-3
CDR3nt: TGCAGTGCCAATTCCCAGGCTCCCGGGGAGCTGTTTTTT; CDR3aa: CSANSQAPGELFF; abundance: .; d_gene: .; j_gene: TRBJ2-2; v_gene: TRBV20-1
CDR3nt: TGCAGTGCTAGAGAATTTGGGACAGGGAACAATCAGCCCCAGCATTTT; CDR3aa: CSAREFGTGNNQPQHF; abundance: many; d_gene: TRBD1; j_gene: TRBJ1-5; v_gene: TRBV20-1
CDR3nt: TGCGCCAGCAGCCAACACCACGGGTACGAGCAGTACTTC; CDR3aa: CASSQHHGYEQYF; abundance: .; d_gene: .; j_gene: TRBJ2-7; v_gene: TRBV4-3
CDR3nt: TGTGCCAGCAGTTTAATCGACAGGTCCTACGAGCAGTACTTC; CDR3aa: CASSLIDRSYEQYF; abundance: few; d_gene: .; j_gene: TRBJ2-7; v_gene: TRBV28
CDR3nt: TGCGCCAGCAGCCAAGCTCAGGCCTCCTACGAGCAGTACTTC; CDR3aa: CASSQAQASYEQYF; abundance: many; d_gene: .; j_gene: TRBJ2-7; v_gene: TRBV4-3
CDR3nt: TGTGCCAGCACCAACCTAGCGGGCTCTGGGGCCAACGTCCTGACTTTC; CDR3aa: CASTNLAGSGANVLTF; abundance: many; d_gene: TRBD2; j_gene: TRBJ2-6; v_gene: TRBV6-2/TRBV6-3
CDR3nt: TGTGCCAGCAGCCCCGGCAGGAGGACACGCAACTATTTT; CDR3aa: CASSPGRRTRNYF; abundance: few; d_gene: .; j_gene: TRBJ2-3; v_gene: TRBV6-2/TRBV6-3
CDR3nt: TGCGCCAGCAGCGGTGCGGCAGGGAAGAACAATGAGCAGTTCTTC; CDR3aa: CASSGAAGKNNEQFF; abundance: many; d_gene: .; j_gene: TRBJ2-1; v_gene: TRBV5-1
CDR3nt: TGCAGTGCTAGTAGGATGTCTGGCGGGGGAGAGACCCAGTACTTC; CDR3aa: CSASRMSGGGETQYF; abundance: .; d_gene: TRBD2; j_gene: TRBJ2-5; v_gene: TRBV20-1
CDR3nt: TGCAGTGCTAGACTCCCTATCCGCAGGGAGACCCAGTACTTC; CDR3aa: CSARLPIRRETQYF; abundance: few; d_gene: .; j_gene: TRBJ2-5; v_gene: TRBV20-1
CDR3nt: TGTGCCAGCTCGACTACAAGCCTTCAGTACTTC; CDR3aa: CASSTTSLQYF; abundance: few; d_gene: .; j_gene: TRBJ2-4; v_gene: TRBV18
CDR3nt: TGTGCCAGCAGACAGGGTGAAGGTGAGCAGTTCTTC; CDR3aa: CASRQGEGEQFF; abundance: .; d_gene: .; j_gene: TRBJ2-1; v_gene: TRBV6-1
CDR3nt: TGCAGTGCTAGAGACGAGCCGGGACCAAGCGATGAAAAACTGTTTTTT; CDR3aa: CSARDEPGPSDEKLFF; abundance: .; d_gene: .; j_gene: TRBJ1-4; v_gene: TRBV20-1
CDR3nt: TGTGCCAGCTCACGCCCCCTCGGACGGGAAGGAAGGTCTGGGGCCAACGTCCTGACTTTC; CDR3aa: CASSRPLGREGRSGANVLTF; abundance: few; d_gene: .; j_gene: TRBJ2-6; v_gene: TRBV18
CDR3nt: TGTGCCAGCAGTACCGCGGGGTTAAACTATGGCTACACCTTC; CDR3aa: CASSTAGLNYGYTF; abundance: few; d_gene: .; j_gene: TRBJ1-2; v_gene: TRBV12-3/TRBV12-4
CDR3nt: TGTGCCATCAGCAGACTAGCGGGGCATGATACGCAGTATTTT; CDR3aa: CAISRLAGHDTQYF; abundance: .; d_gene: TRBD2; j_gene: TRBJ2-3; v_gene: TRBV10-3
CDR3nt: TGTGCTAGCAGACAGGGGTATCAGCCCCAGCATTTT; CDR3aa: CASRQGYQPQHF; abundance: few; d_gene: TRBD1; j_gene: TRBJ1-5; v_gene: TRBV12-5
CDR3nt: TGTGCCAGCAGTTCTTACGGGCAAGAGACCCAGTACTTC; CDR3aa: CASSSYGQETQYF; abundance: few; d_gene: .; j_gene: TRBJ2-5; v_gene: TRBV12-3/TRBV12-4
CDR3nt: TGCAGTGCTCTTCGCACCGGGGAGCTGTTTTTT; CDR3aa: CSALRTGELFF; abundance: .; d_gene: .; j_gene: TRBJ2-2; v_gene: TRBV20-1
CDR3nt: TGCGCCAGCAGCCAAGATGTGGAGCGGGGGGGCAATGAGCAGTTCTTC; CDR3aa: CASSQDVERGGNEQFF; abundance: few; d_gene: TRBD2; j_gene: TRBJ2-1; v_gene: TRBV4-3
CDR3nt: TGCAGTGCTAGAGTGGGTTCCCTCGGAAAACTGTTTTTT; CDR3aa: CSARVGSLGKLFF; abundance: .; d_gene: .; j_gene: TRBJ1-4; v_gene: TRBV20-1
CDR3nt: TGTGCCAGCAGCAAAAGGGCGGGGGATACGCAGTATTTT; CDR3aa: CASSKRAGDTQYF; abundance: .; d_gene: .; j_gene: TRBJ2-3; v_gene: TRBV7-6
CDR3nt: TGTGCCAGCAGTTGGCAGGGGGAGAGGACAGATACGCAGTATTTT; CDR3aa: CASSWQGERTDTQYF; abundance: .; d_gene: TRBD1; j_gene: TRBJ2-3; v_gene: TRBV6-6
CDR3nt: TGTGCCAGCAGAGGTAACACTGAAGCTTTCTTT; CDR3aa: CASRGNTEAFF; abundance: many; d_gene: .; j_gene: TRBJ1-1; v_gene: TRBV2
CDR3nt: TGTGCCAGCAGCCCCGAGAGGGTGGGCTATGGCTACACCTTC; CDR3aa: CASSPERVGYGYTF; abundance: .; d_gene: .; j_gene: TRBJ1-2; v_gene: TRBV7-8
CDR3nt: TGTGCCACCAGTGACAAGGGGACGGGGAACACCGGGGAGCTGTTTTTT; CDR3aa: CATSDKGTGNTGELFF; abundance: few; d_gene: .; j_gene: TRBJ2-2; v_gene: TRBV24-1